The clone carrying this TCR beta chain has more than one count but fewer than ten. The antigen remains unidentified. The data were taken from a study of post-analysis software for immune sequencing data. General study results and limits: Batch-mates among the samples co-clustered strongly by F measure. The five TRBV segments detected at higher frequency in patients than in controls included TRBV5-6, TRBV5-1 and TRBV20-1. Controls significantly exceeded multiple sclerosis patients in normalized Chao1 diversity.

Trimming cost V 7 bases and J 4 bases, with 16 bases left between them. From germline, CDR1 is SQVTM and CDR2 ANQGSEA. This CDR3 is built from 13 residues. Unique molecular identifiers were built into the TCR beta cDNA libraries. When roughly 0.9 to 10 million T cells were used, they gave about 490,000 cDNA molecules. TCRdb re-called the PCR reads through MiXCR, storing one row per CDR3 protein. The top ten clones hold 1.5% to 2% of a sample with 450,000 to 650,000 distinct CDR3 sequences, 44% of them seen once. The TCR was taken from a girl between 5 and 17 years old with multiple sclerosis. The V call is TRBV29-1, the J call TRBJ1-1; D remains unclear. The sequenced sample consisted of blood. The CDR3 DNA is TGCAGCGCTACCAGGACGGGCATCACTGAAGCTTTCTTT. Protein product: CSATRTGITEAFF.